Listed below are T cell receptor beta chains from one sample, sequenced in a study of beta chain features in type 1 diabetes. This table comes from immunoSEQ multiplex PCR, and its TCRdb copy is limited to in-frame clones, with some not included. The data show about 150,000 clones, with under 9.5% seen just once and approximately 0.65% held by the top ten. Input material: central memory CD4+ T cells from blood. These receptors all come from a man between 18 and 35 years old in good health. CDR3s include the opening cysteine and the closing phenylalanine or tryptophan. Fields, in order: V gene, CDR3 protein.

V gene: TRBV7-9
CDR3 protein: CASSPTTDTQYF

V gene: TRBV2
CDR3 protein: CASRGAGDSNQPQHF

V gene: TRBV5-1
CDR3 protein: CASSFAGGPYNEQFF

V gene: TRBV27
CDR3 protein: CASREGQLPEKLFF

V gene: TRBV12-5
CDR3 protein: CASGLAGSQETQYF

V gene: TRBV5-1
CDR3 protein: CASSWRDGNTEAFF

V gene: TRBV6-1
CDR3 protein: CASSPRTYEQYF

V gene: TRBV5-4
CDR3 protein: CASSPGQNNYGYTF

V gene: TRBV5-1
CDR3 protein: CASSFMAVGSYGYTF

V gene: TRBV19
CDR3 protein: CASSIGKWTGADNQPQHF

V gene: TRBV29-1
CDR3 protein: CSVSNRLNTEAFF

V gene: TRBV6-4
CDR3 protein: CASSDVRDGNQPQHF

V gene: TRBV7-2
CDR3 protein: CASSEEPGVYEQYF

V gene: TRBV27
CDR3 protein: CASSPRQRLNTEAFF

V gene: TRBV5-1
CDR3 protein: CASSLDGSNQPQHF

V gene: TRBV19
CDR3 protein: CASSAQGAVGEQYF

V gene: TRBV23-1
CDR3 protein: CASSYGTRREEQYF

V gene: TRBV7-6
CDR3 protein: CASGDSLLPYEQYF

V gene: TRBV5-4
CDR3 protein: CASSSGGTGGEKLFF

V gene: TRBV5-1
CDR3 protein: CASRDHRTRTGGFF

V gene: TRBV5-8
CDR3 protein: CASSSGTGGVDTQYF

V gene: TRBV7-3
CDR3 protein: CASSLPDSHTQYF

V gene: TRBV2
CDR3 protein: CASSEGGEQYF

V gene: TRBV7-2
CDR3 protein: CASSYGGATDTQYF

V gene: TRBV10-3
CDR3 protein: CASQQGSYEQYF

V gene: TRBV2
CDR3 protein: CASTRRNEQFF

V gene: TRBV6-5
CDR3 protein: CASTLRSGGVYEQYF

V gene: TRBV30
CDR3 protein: CAWSGGVTGGEETQYF

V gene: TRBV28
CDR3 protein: CASSLAGWIAFF

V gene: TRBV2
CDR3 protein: CASSLRAPANTGELFF

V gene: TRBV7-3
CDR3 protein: CASRQGLAHSYEQYF